This T cell receptor (beta chain) was recorded in a study of response to subunit inactivated influenza vaccine. CDR1 and CDR2 from the germline V gene are LGHDT and YNNKEL (reference sequence). This CDR3 contains 17 residues. V lost 2 bases to trimming and J lost 5 bases; unmatched junction nucleotides: 6. Via MiXCR, TCRdb re-called the RT-PCR reads, giving one row per CDR3 protein. The sample has some 540,000 distinct CDR3 sequences; 20% to 25% are singletons. Ten or more counts support this clonotype. These data were likewise used in another study, on T cells expressing NK-cell markers. Turning to that study: For TCR beta, cDNA was produced by 5'RACE template switching with UMIs. TCR beta repertoires came from sorted CD3+CD56+NKG2C+, CD3+CD56+NKG2C- and CD3+CD56-NKG2C+ T cells. Eight donors were sequenced, of whom seven were HCMV-seropositive, while the remaining one was HCMV-seronegative.

This chain joins TRBV3-1 and TRBJ2-1, with 13 bases lining up with TRBD2. The material sequenced was CD4+ T cells sorted from PBMCs, taken about 11 days after vaccination. This TCR derives from a man over 45 who received an inactivated influenza vaccine. CDR3 loop: CASSQPPGLAGNNEQFF. CDR3 DNA sequence: TGTGCCAGCAGCCAACCCCCGGGACTAGCGGGAAACAATGAGCAGTTCTTC.